This T cell receptor (beta chain) was obtained from a study of immune evolution from preneoplasia to lung adenocarcinoma. Study results and caveats: Later-stage lesions seemingly showed higher T cell density and diversity than normal lung. Normal lung had the highest top T cell clone frequencies. KRAS-mutant nodules had the highest T cell clonality.

H&E slides confirmed each diagnosis, reviewed by two pathologists independently. Clones were read by immunoSEQ multiplex PCR, and TCRdb kept only the in-frame ones, dropping some. The data show 14,000 or so clones, roughly 85% seen once. Between the trimmed V and J ends, which lost 3 bases and 5 bases, there was a span of 17 bases. Per germline, CDR1 SGHNT and CDR2 YYREEE (reference sequence). CDR3 length: 15 residues. With respect to this clone: Its antigen is not known.

The sequence derives from a donor aged 70 or over with lung adenocarcinoma. J is TRBJ2-5 and V is TRBV5-4; a weak D match, TRBD2 (6 bases). Input material: FFPE lung adenocarcinoma in situ tissue. The CDR3 is CASSSGTSMRETQYF. The CDR3 bases are TGTGCCAGCAGCTCTGGTACTAGCATGAGGGAGACCCAGTACTTC.